This T cell receptor (beta chain) was profiled in a study of blood T cell repertoires in COVID-19. The method was immunoSEQ multiplex PCR; TCRdb's version includes in-frame clones alone and lacks a portion of them. The sample yields over 200,000 clones, approximately 89% seen once. Germline V gene sequence: CDR1 SGDLS, CDR2 YYNGEE. The V and J ends lost 3 bases and 0 bases respectively, with 11 bases between them. CDR3 length: 15 amino acids. The clonotype comes from a man aged 40-49 years who had recovered from COVID-19. The V gene is TRBV9, the J gene TRBJ2-3, with D tentatively TRBD1 (6 bases). The sequenced sample was peripheral blood. The CDR3 nucleotides read TGTGCCAGCAGCGGAGACAGGAGAAGCACAGATACGCAGTATTTT. This translates into CASSGDRRSTDTQYF.